The next 25 T cell receptor beta chains were all read from a single sample in a study of early T cells in non-severe SARS-CoV-2 infection. One entry per CDR3 protein results from TCRdb running MiXCR on the 5' RACE reads. Counted here are some 49,000 distinct CDR3 sequences, 12% occurring once; the ten biggest clones make up around 9.1%. The sequencing sample was made of whole blood. These receptors originate from an adult who was a healthcare worker with PCR-confirmed SARS-CoV-2 infection or an uninfected control (not recorded which).

This clonotype was picked up many times. The J gene is TRBJ2-3, the V gene TRBV11-2; no firm D call. The CDR3 extends over 13 amino acids. V gave up 1 base and J gave up 6 bases, with 8 bases separating them. Germline V lookup: CDR1 SGHAT, CDR2 FQNNGV. The CDR3 reads CASSLGMVDTQYF. Written as DNA, the CDR3 is TGTGCCAGCAGCTTAGGCATGGTCGATACGCAGTATTTT.

CDR3 sequence: CASSLAHLGQGTEAFF. CDR3 in DNA: TGTGCCAGCAGCTTAGCTCACCTCGGACAGGGGACTGAAGCTTTCTTT. The chain joins TRBV7-2 to TRBJ1-1; 9 bases fit TRBD1. Germline V lookup: CDR1 SGHTA, CDR2 FQGNSA. V shed 0 bases and J 5 bases; nucleotides not matched to a gene: 7. The CDR3 contains 16 residues.

This clonotype was observed at least ten times. The chain combines TRBV7-2 with TRBJ2-5; no clear D gene. Germline lookup yields CDR1 SGHTA and CDR2 FQGNSA. This CDR3 spans 14 amino acids. Trimming left V 1 base short and J 1 base short, with 7 bases between. This chain's CDR3 is CASSLGHLQETQYF. The CDR3 region has the DNA TGTGCCAGCAGCTTAGGACACCTCCAAGAGACCCAGTACTTC.

The table lists this clonotype with many counts. This chain connects TRBV12-3 or TRBV12-4 to TRBJ1-2; no firm D call. The CDR3 has 14 amino acids. The V end was cut by 2 bases, the J end by 2 bases, with 9 bases between. The CDR3: CASSLSLENYGYTF. In DNA form, the CDR3 reads TGTGCCAGCAGTTTAAGTTTAGAGAACTATGGCTACACCTTC.

This sequence joins TRBV11-2 and TRBJ2-7; D might be TRBD2 (5 bases). In germline, CDR1 is SGHAT, CDR2 FQNNGV. The CDR3 has 15 residues. Trimming cost V 0 bases and J 6 bases, with 15 bases left between them. The CDR3 is CASSLEYDGLAEQYF. The CDR3 bases are TGTGCCAGCAGCTTAGAATATGACGGACTTGCCGAGCAGTACTTC. Full variable domain (missing parts from reference TRBV11-2 and TRBJ2-7): EAGVAQSPRYKIIEKRQSVAFWCNPISGHATLYWYQQILGQGPKLLIQFQNNGVVDDSQLPKDRFSAERLKGVDSTLKIQPAKLEDSAVYLCASSLEYDGLAEQYFGPGTRLTVT.

The V and J genes are TRBV10-3 and TRBJ2-3; 12 bases are a match to TRBD2. Germline lookup yields CDR1 ENHRY and CDR2 SYGVKD. The J segment lost 5 bases and the V segment lost 9 bases, leaving 0 bases of the junction unmatched. The CDR3 sequence is 12 residues long. The CDR3 here is CAMGLAGDTQYF. The CDR3 coding sequence is TGTGCCATGGGACTAGCGGGAGATACGCAGTATTTT.

This chain connects TRBV7-6 to TRBJ2-3; possibly TRBD1 for D (6 bases). V gave up 2 bases and J gave up 4 bases, with 16 bases separating them. Germline assignment: CDR1 SGHVS and CDR2 FNYEAQ. This CDR3 has 16 residues. The CDR3 loop is CASSLIGGEVPDTQYF. The CDR3, as DNA: TGTGCCAGCAGCTTAATAGGGGGAGAGGTGCCAGATACGCAGTATTTT.

This CDR3 is CASSLAGTGETQYF. Here the CDR3 DNA reads TGTGCCAGCAGCCTTGCGGGGACCGGGGAGACCCAGTACTTC. The J gene is TRBJ2-5, the V gene TRBV7-9, with D possibly TRBD2 on 6 matching bases. Germline lookup yields CDR1 SEHNR and CDR2 FQNEAQ (reference sequence). The V end lost 5 bases, the J end lost 5 bases, and 15 bases lay between the germline ends. CDR3 length: 14 residues.

There are a few counts of this clonotype. The chain links TRBV9 to TRBJ2-3; 13 bases are shared with TRBD2. The trim removed 0 bases at V and 0 bases at J, leaving 4 bases unmatched. CDR3 size: 18 residues. CDR1 is SGDLS and CDR2 is YYNGEE in the germline V gene. CDR3 DNA sequence: TGTGCCAGCAGCGTAGGGACTAGCGGGAGCGCTAGCACAGATACGCAGTATTTT. Translating it yields CASSVGTSGSASTDTQYF.

This clonotype was seen a few times. The chain links TRBV7-3 to TRBJ2-1; unclear D gene. Trimming left V 3 bases short and J 0 bases short, with 0 bases between. The germline V gene encodes CDR1 SGHTA and CDR2 FQGTGA. The CDR3 spans 12 residues. The CDR3 coding sequence is TGTGCCAGCAGCTTCTCCTACAATGAGCAGTTCTTC. It codes for CASSFSYNEQFF.

In its sample, this clonotype was seen a few times. The J gene is TRBJ2-7, the V gene TRBV4-3; perhaps TRBD2 as D (6 bases). Trimming took off 4 bases at V and 4 bases at J, with 20 bases between the two ends. This CDR3 has 16 amino acids. Germline CDR1 is LGHNA and CDR2 is YSLEER. The chain's CDR3 is CASSPPRQEGKYEQYF. The CDR3 nucleotides read TGCGCCAGCAGCCCGCCCCGGCAGGAGGGAAAGTACGAGCAGTACTTC.

This clonotype has at least ten counts. The chain combines TRBV7-9 with TRBJ2-5; D not resolved. The CDR3 has 13 amino acids. Germline V lookup: CDR1 SEHNR, CDR2 FQNEAQ (reference sequence). Trimming left V 3 bases short and J 4 bases short, with 9 bases between. The CDR3 loop reads CASSFTAVETQYF. In nucleotides, the CDR3 is TGTGCCAGCAGCTTCACGGCGGTAGAGACCCAGTACTTC.

This clonotype turned up a few times. The gene calls are TRBV6-1 and TRBJ1-2; D may be TRBD1 (5 bases). This CDR3 has 14 residues. Germline assignment: CDR1 MNHNS and CDR2 SASEGT. V lost 0 bases to trimming and J lost 4 bases, with 9 bases between them. This CDR3 reads CASSEAAGAYGYTF. The CDR3 bases are TGTGCCAGCAGTGAAGCGGCCGGGGCCTATGGCTACACCTTC.

J is TRBJ2-1 and V is TRBV6-2 or TRBV6-3; the match to TRBD2 covers 8 bases. The CDR3 extends over 15 amino acids. The V gene end was trimmed by 5 bases and the J gene end by 2 bases; junction bases not matched to a gene: 5. Germline V gene lookup returns CDR1 MNHEY and CDR2 SVGEGT. The CDR3 DNA sequence: TGTGCCAGCAGTCAACTAGCGGCCCCCTACAATGAGCAGTTCTTC. Translating it yields CASSQLAAPYNEQFF.

This clonotype has a count of ten or more. The V and J genes are TRBV5-1 and TRBJ2-3; TRBD2 matches at 11 bases. V trimming: 0 bases; J trimming: 4 bases; junction bases outside the gene matches: 4. Looked up from germline, CDR1 is SGHRS and CDR2 is YFSETQ. CDR3 size: 16 residues. This chain's CDR3 is CASSLATSGGADTQYF. DNA of the CDR3: TGCGCCAGCAGCTTGGCAACTAGCGGGGGTGCAGATACGCAGTATTTT.

The chain joins TRBV7-9 to TRBJ2-7; TRBD1 agrees at 9 bases. CDR1 SEHNR and CDR2 FQNEAQ come from the germline V gene (reference sequence). The CDR3 consists of 14 residues. The J segment lost 6 bases and the V segment lost 4 bases, leaving 7 bases of the junction unmatched. The CDR3 protein is CASSSGQGFAEQYF. The DNA of the CDR3 is TGTGCCAGCAGCTCTGGACAGGGGTTTGCCGAGCAGTACTTC. Combining the CDR3 with reference TRBV7-9 and TRBJ2-7 gives the whole variable domain DTGVSQNPRHKITKRGQNVTFRCDPISEHNRLYWYRQTLGQGPEFLTYFQNEAQLEKSRLLSDRFSAERPKGSFSTLEIQRTEQGDSAMYLCASSSGQGFAEQYFGPGTRLTVT.

The V call is TRBV5-1, the J call TRBJ1-2; 8 nucleotides agree with TRBD1. Germline CDR1 reads SGHRS; CDR2 reads YFSETQ. Losses at the gene ends were 4 bases for V and 0 bases for J; bases not matched to a gene: 8. The CDR3 has 16 amino acids. The CDR3 coding sequence is TGCGCCAGCAGCCCCCGGACAGGGAAGGCTAACTATGGCTACACCTTC. Amino acid sequence: CASSPRTGKANYGYTF.

Only a few counts were recorded for this clonotype. The chain joins TRBV7-6 to TRBJ2-3, with 7 bases identical to TRBD1. The length of the CDR3 is 15 residues. V lost 6 bases, J lost 3 bases, and 9 bases stayed unmatched. CDR1 is SGHVS and CDR2 is FNYEAQ in the germline V gene. The CDR3: CASSLPGQSTDTQYF. The DNA for the CDR3 is TGTGCCAGCAGTTTGCCGGGACAGTCAACAGATACGCAGTATTTT.

This clonotype was seen repeatedly, ten times or more. The V gene is TRBV6-5, the J gene TRBJ2-5; TRBD1 matches at 8 bases. CDR1 is MNHEY, CDR2 SVGAGI, per germline. The V and J ends lost 4 bases and 3 bases, in that order; junction bases with no gene match: 7. The CDR3 has 15 residues. CDR3: CASSSLATGEETQYF. The CDR3 DNA reads as TGTGCCAGCAGTTCTCTTGCGACAGGGGAAGAGACCCAGTACTTC.

This clonotype was detected ten times or more. The rearrangement joins TRBV7-8 to TRBJ2-7, with 10 bases lining up with TRBD2. The junction had 7 bases not matched to a gene; V was cut back by 0 bases and J by 2 bases. This CDR3 comprises 17 residues. CDR1 and CDR2 from the germline V gene are SGHVS and FQNEAQ. The CDR3 here is CASSLARWTSGTYEQYF. DNA of the CDR3: TGTGCCAGCAGCTTAGCGCGTTGGACTAGCGGTACCTACGAGCAGTACTTC.

This clonotype is medium-sized in the sample. This chain connects TRBV7-9 to TRBJ2-3, with D uncertain. The CDR3 length is 12 residues. CDR1 SEHNR and CDR2 FQNEAQ come from the germline V gene (reference sequence). V shed 5 bases and J shed 5 bases, with 8 bases lying between them. The CDR3 sequence is CASSPTGDTQYF. Written as DNA, the CDR3 is TGTGCCAGCAGCCCGACCGGAGATACGCAGTATTTT.

This sequence joins TRBV3-1 and TRBJ1-2; 7 nucleotides match TRBD1. The CDR3 consists of 14 residues. Germline V gene data show CDR1 as LGHDT and CDR2 as YNNKEL (reference sequence). After removal of 3 bases from V and 4 bases from J, the junction contained 5 bases not matched to a gene. CDR3 protein: CASSHSDRFYGYTF. The CDR3 DNA is TGTGCCAGCAGCCACTCGGACAGGTTCTATGGCTACACCTTC.

This clonotype was seen at least ten times. V is TRBV4-3 and J is TRBJ2-3; a weak D match, TRBD1 (7 bases). The CDR3 loop spans 16 amino acids. V was cut by 0 bases and J by 5 bases, with 15 bases left in between. The V gene's germline CDR1 is LGHNA and CDR2 YSLEER. CDR3 amino acids: CASSQDQGGVGDTQYF. In DNA form, the CDR3 reads TGCGCCAGCAGCCAAGATCAGGGGGGCGTAGGAGATACGCAGTATTTT.

The chain carries TRBV29-1 and TRBJ1-5; TRBD1 matches 8 bases. Germline CDR1 reads SQVTM; CDR2 reads ANQGSEA. With V trimmed by 6 bases and J by 6 bases, 4 bases remained unmatched. This CDR3 is 12 amino acids long. CDR3 coding DNA: TGCAGCGTGGTCAGGGGGCCTCAGCCCCAGCATTTT. It yields the protein CSVVRGPQPQHF.

This clonotype was seen ten or more times. The CDR3 bases are TGTGCCAGCAGAGATATAAGCTCCTACAATGAGCAGTTCTTC. Encoded protein: CASRDISSYNEQFF. The chain couples TRBV7-9 to TRBJ2-1; D is ambiguous. Germline V gene data show CDR1 as SEHNR and CDR2 as FQNEAQ (reference sequence). The CDR3 length is 14 residues. V lost 6 bases and J lost 0, with 9 bases in between.